Included here is one T cell receptor beta chain sequence, with context. Germline CDR1 is SGHDN and CDR2 is FVKESK. Trimming removed 3 bases from V and 1 base from J, with 21 bases in between. The CDR3 is 18 residues long. The number of samples from each patient was between 1 and 8, taken pretreatment and on-treatment. The source of the sample is a study of PD-L1 blockade in urothelial cancer. Profiled with immunoSEQ multiplex PCR; TCRdb holds only in-frame clones, not every one. The sample lists 70,000 or so clones, roughly 91% seen once, with about 3.2% in the top ten. The sequenced sample was PBMCs, obtained around atezolizumab (anti-PD-L1) treatment. The TCR originated in a man in his 60s with urothelial cancer. V is TRBV14 and J is TRBJ2-5; TRBD1 is a possible D gene (6 bases). The CDR3 spells CASSQSVGRGIPQETQYF. The DNA of the CDR3 is TGTGCCAGCAGCCAGTCGGTGGGAAGGGGGATTCCCCAAGAGACCCAGTACTTC.